This T cell receptor beta chain derives from a study of CD8 T cells in Susac syndrome. Random hexamers served to reverse transcribe about 0.45 to 1 ug RNA. TCRdb used MiXCR to reprocess the immunoSEQ multiplex PCR reads, holding one entry per CDR3 protein. The data contain about 430,000 distinct CDR3 sequences, around 85% of them singletons. Germline V gene sequence: CDR1 SGHAT, CDR2 FQNNGV. Trimming took 1 base from V and 3 from J, leaving 13 bases between them. CDR3 length equals 15 residues. V and J are TRBV11-2 and TRBJ2-7; D call uncertain. The sequence was obtained from a human donor with multiple sclerosis. Material for sequencing was CD8+ T cells from PBMCs. The CDR3 spells CASSLVRQNIYEQYF. The CDR3 coding sequence is TGTGCCAGCAGCTTAGTGAGGCAGAATATCTACGAGCAGTACTTC.